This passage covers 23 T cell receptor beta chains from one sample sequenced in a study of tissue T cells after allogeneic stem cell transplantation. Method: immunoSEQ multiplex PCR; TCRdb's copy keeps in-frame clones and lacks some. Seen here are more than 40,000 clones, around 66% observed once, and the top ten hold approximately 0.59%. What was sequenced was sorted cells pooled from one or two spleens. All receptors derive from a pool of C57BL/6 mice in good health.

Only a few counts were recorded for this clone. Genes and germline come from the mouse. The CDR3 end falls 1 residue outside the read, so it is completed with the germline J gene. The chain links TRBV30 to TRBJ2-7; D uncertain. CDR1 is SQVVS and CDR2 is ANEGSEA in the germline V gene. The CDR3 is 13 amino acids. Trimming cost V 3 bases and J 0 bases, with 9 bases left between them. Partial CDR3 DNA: TGTAGTTCTAGGACGGGGAGCTCCTATGAACAGTAC. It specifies CSSRTGSSYEQY. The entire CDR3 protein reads CSSRTGSSYEQYF.

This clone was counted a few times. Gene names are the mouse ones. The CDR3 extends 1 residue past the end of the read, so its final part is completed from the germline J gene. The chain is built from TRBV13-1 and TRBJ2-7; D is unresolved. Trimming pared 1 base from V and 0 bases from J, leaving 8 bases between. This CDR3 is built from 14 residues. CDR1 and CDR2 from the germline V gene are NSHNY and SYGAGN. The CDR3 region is CASSDPGSSYEQYF. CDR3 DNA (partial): TGTGCCAGCAGTGATCCGGGGAGCTCCTATGAACAGTAC.

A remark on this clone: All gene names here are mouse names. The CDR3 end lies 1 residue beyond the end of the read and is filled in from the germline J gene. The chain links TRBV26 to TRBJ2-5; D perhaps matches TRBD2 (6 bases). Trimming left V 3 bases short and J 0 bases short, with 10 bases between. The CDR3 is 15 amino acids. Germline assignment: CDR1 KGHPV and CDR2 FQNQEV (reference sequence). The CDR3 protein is CASSLLGLNQDTQYF. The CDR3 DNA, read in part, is TGTGCCAGCAGTCTCCTGGGACTTAACCAAGACACCCAGTAC.

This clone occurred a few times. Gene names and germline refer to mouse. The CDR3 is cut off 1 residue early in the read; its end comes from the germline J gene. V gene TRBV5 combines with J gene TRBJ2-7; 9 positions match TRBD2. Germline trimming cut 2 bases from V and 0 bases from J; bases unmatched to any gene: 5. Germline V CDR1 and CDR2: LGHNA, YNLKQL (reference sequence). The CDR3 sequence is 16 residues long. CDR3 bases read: TGTGCCAGCAGCCAACAGACTGGGGGCAGCTCCTATGAACAGTAC. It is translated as CASSQQTGGSSYEQY. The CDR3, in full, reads CASSQQTGGSSYEQYF.

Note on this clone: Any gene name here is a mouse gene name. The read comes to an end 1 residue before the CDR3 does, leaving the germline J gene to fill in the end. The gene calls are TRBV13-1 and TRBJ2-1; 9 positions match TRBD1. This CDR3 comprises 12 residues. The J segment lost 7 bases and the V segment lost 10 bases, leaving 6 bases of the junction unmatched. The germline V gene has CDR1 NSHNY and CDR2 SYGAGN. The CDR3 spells CAVRDRDAEQFF. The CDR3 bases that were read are TGTGCCGTCCGGGACAGGGACGCTGAGCAGTTC.

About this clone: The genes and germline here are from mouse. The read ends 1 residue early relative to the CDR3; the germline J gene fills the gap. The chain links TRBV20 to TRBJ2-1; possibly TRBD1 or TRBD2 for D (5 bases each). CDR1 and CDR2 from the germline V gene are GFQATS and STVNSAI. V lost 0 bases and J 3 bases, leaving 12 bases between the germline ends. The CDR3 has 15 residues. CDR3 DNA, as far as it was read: TGTGGTGCTAGGGATCCGCCAGGGACCTATGCTGAGCAGTTC. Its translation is CGARDPPGTYAEQF. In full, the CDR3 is CGARDPPGTYAEQFF. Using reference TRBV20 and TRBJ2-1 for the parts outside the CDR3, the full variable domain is GALVYQYPRRTICKSGTSMRMECQAVGFQATSVAWYRQSPQKTFELIALSTVNSAIKYEQNFTQEKFPISHPNLSFSSMTVLNAYLEDRGLYLCGARDPPGTYAEQFFGPGTRLTVL.

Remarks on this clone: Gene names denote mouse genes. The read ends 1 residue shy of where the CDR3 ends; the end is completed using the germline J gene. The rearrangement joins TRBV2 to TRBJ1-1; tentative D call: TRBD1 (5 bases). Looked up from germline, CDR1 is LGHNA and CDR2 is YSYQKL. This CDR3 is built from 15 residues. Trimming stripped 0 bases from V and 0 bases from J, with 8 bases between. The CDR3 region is CASSQEGGANTEVFF. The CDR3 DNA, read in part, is TGTGCCAGCAGCCAAGAGGGGGGTGCAAACACAGAAGTCTTC.

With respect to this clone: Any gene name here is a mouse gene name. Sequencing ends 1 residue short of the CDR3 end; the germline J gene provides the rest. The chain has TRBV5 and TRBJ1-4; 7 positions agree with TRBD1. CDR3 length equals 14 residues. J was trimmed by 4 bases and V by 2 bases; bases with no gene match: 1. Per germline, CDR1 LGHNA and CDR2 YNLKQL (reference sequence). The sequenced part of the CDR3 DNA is TGTGCCAGCAGCCAACAGGGGGGCAACGAAAGATTATTT. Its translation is CASSQQGGNERLF. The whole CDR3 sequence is CASSQQGGNERLFF.

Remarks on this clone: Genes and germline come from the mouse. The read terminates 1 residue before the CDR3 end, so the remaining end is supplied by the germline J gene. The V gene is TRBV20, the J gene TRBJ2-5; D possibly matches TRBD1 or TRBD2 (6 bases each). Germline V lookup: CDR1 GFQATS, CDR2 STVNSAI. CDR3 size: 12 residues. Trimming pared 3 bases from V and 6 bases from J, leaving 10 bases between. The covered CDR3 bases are TGTGGTGCTAGCCCGGGGGCGGACACCCAGTAC. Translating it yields CGASPGADTQY. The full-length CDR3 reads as CGASPGADTQYF.

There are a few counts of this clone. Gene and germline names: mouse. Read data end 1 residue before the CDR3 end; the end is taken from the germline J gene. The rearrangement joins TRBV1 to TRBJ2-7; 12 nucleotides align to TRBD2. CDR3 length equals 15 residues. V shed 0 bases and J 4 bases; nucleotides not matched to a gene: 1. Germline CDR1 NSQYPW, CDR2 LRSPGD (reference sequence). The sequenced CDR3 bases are TGCACCTGCAGTGCAGATGGGACTGGGGGGTATGAACAGTAC. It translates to CTCSADGTGGYEQY. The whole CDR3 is CTCSADGTGGYEQYF.

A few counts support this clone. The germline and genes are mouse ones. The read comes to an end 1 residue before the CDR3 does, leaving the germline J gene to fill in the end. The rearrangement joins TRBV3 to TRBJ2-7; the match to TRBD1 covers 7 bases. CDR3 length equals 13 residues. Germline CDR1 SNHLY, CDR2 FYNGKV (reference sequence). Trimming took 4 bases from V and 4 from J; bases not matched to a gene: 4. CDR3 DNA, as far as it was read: TGTGCCAGCAGCTCTCCGGGACAGTATGAACAGTAC. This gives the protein CASSSPGQYEQY. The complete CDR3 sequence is CASSSPGQYEQYF.

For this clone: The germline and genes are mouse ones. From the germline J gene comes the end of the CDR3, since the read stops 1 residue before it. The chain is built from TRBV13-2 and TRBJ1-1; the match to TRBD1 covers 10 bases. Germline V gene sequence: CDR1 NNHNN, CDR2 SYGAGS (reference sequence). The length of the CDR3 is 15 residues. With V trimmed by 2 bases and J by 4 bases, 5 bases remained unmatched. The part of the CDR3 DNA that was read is TGTGCCAGCGGTGACCCGGGACAGGGGACCACAGAAGTCTTC. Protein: CASGDPGQGTTEVF. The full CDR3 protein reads CASGDPGQGTTEVFF.

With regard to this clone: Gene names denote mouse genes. The part of the CDR3 DNA that was read is TGTGCCAGCAGGGGGCGTGCAGAAACGCTGTAT. It translates to CASRGRAETLY. The entire CDR3 protein is CASRGRAETLYF. This sequence joins TRBV26 and TRBJ2-3; D is perhaps TRBD1 or TRBD2 (5 bases each). Coverage ceases 1 residue before the CDR3 finishes, and the germline J gene fills in the end. Trimming stripped 6 bases from V and 1 base from J, with 5 bases between. This CDR3 contains 12 residues. Germline V lookup: CDR1 KGHPV, CDR2 FQNQEV (reference sequence).

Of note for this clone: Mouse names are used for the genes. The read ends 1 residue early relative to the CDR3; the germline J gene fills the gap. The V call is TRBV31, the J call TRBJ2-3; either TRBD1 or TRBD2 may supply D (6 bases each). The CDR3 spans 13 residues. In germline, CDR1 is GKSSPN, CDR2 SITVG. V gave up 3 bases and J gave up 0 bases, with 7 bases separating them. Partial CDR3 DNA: TGTGCCTGGAGGGGGGCAAGTGCAGAAACGCTGTAT. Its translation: CAWRGASAETLY. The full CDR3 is CAWRGASAETLYF.

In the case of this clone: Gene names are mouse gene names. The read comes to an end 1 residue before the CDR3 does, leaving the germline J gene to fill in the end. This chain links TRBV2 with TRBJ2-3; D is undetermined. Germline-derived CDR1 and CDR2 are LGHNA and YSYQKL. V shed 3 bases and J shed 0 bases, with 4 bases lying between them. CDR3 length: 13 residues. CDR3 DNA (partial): TGTGCCAGCAGCCACTTTAGTGCAGAAACGCTGTAT. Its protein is CASSHFSAETLY. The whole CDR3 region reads CASSHFSAETLYF.

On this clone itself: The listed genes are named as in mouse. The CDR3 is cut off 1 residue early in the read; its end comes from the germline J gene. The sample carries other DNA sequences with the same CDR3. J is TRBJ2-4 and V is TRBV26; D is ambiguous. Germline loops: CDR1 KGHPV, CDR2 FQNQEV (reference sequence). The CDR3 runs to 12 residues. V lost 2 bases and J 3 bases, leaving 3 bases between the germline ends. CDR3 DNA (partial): TGTGCCAGCAGTCTGAGACAAAACACCTTGTAC. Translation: CASSLRQNTLY. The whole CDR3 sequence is CASSLRQNTLYF. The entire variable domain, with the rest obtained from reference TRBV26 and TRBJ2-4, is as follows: NSKVIQTPRYLVKGQGQKAKMRCIPEKGHPVVFWYQQNKNNEFKFLINFQNQEVLQQIDMTEKRFSAECPSNSPCSLEIQSSEAGDSALYLCASSLRQNTLYFGAGTRLSVL.

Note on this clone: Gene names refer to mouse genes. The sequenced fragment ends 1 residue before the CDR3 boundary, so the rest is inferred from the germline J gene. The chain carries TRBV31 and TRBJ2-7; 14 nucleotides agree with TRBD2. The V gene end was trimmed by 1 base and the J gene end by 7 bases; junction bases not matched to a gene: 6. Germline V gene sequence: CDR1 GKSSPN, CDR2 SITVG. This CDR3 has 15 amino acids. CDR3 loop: CAWSPPGLGGLEQYF. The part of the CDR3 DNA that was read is TGTGCCTGGAGTCCCCCGGGACTGGGGGGGCTGGAACAGTAC.

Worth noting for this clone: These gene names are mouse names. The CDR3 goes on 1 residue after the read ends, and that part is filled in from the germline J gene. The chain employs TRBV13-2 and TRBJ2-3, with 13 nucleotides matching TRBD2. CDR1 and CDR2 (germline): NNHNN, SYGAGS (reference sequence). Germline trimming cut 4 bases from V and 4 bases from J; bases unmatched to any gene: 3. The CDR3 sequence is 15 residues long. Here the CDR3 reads CASGSDWGGTETLYF. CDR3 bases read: TGTGCCAGCGGTTCGGACTGGGGGGGCACAGAAACGCTGTAT.

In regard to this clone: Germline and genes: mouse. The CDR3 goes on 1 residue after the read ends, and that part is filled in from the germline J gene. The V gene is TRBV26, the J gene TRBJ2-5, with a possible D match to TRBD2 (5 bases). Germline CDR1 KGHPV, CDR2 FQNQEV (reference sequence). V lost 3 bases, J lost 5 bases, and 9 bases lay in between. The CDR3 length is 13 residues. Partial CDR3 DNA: TGTGCCAGCAGTCTACAGTGGGGAGACACCCAGTAC. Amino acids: CASSLQWGDTQY. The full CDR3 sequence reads CASSLQWGDTQYF.

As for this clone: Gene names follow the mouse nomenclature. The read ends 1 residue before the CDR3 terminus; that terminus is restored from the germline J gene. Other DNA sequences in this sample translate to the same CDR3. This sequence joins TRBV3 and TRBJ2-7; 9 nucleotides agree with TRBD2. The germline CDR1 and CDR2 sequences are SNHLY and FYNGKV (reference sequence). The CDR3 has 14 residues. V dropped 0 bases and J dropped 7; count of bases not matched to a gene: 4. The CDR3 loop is CASSLAGGAREQYF. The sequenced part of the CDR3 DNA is TGTGCCAGCAGCTTAGCTGGGGGGGCGCGAGAACAGTAC.

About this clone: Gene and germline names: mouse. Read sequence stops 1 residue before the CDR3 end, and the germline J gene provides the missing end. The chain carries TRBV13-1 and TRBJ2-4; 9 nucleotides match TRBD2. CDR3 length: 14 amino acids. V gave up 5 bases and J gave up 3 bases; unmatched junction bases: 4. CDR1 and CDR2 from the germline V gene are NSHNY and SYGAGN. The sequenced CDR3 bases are TGTGCCAGCAGGGTACTGGGGGGCCAAAACACCTTGTAC. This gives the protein CASRVLGGQNTLY. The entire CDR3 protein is CASRVLGGQNTLYF.

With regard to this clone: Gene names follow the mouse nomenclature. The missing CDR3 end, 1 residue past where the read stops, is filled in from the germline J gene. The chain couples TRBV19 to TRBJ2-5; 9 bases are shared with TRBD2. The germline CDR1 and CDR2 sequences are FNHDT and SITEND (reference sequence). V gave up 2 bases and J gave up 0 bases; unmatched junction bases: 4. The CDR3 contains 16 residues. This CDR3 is CASSMWGGANQDTQYF. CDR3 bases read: TGTGCCAGCAGTATGTGGGGGGGCGCGAACCAAGACACCCAGTAC.

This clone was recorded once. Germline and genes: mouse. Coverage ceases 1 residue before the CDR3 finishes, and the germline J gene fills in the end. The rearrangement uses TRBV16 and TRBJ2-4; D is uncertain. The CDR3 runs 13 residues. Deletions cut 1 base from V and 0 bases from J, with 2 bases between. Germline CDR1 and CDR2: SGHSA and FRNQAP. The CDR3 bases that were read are TGTGCAAGCAGCTTAGGTAGTCAAAACACCTTGTAC. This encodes CASSLGSQNTLY. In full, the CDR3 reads CASSLGSQNTLYF.